Below, 2 T cell receptor beta chains from the same sample are listed, as sequenced in a study of Ad26.COV2.S vaccination and SARS-CoV-2 variants. Treatment meaning: 15 to 20 received Ad26.COV2.S at low or high dose, single or two shots; about five received placebo; per-sample allocation not given. Each sample was drawn 63 days after the first injection (of vaccine or placebo). Clones were read by immunoSEQ multiplex PCR, and TCRdb kept only the in-frame ones, dropping some. The sample consists of about 440,000 clones, roughly 91% of them appearing once. Source: peripheral blood, taken in a trial of Ad26.COV2.S vaccine versus placebo. The source is a person between 18 and 59 years old who received the Ad26.COV2.S COVID-19 vaccine or a placebo.

This sequence joins TRBV7-2 and TRBJ2-1; D gene ambiguous. Deletions cut 1 base from V and 9 bases from J, with 13 bases between. CDR1 and CDR2 from the germline V gene are SGHTA and FQGNSA. The CDR3 extends over 14 amino acids. In DNA form, the CDR3 reads TGTGCCAGCAGCTTAGGCTCTAGGGTTGGTGAGCAGTTCTTC. This codes for CASSLGSRVGEQFF.

The chain uses TRBV15 and TRBJ2-5, with D tentatively TRBD1 (5 bases). The CDR3 runs 16 residues. Per germline, CDR1 LNHNV and CDR2 YYDKDF (reference sequence). Deletions cut 4 bases from V and 2 bases from J, with 17 bases between. The chain's CDR3 is CATSKRSRAYQETQYF. CDR3 coding DNA: TGTGCCACCAGCAAACGCTCCAGGGCATATCAAGAGACCCAGTACTTC.